This TCR beta chain was profiled in a study of cytomegalovirus exposure and HLA in healthy donors. Researchers ran the PCR with 60 Vbeta and 13 Jbeta primers. Data came from immunoSEQ multiplex PCR; TCRdb stores just in-frame clones and leaves some out. In the table there are 100,000 or so clones, 65% to 85% of which are singletons. J lost 4 bases, V lost 5 bases, and 5 bases had no gene match. Germline V CDR1 and CDR2: MNHNS, SASEGT. CDR3 length: 15 residues. This clone was observed once. This sequence joins TRBV6-1 and TRBJ2-1; TRBD2 agrees at 10 bases. The sequence derives from a man aged 18-30 years in good health and CMV-seronegative. The sequencing sample was made of PBMCs. The CDR3 sequence is CASSFTSGVYNEQFF. CDR3 nucleotides: TGTGCCAGCAGTTTTACTAGCGGGGTTTACAATGAGCAGTTCTTC.